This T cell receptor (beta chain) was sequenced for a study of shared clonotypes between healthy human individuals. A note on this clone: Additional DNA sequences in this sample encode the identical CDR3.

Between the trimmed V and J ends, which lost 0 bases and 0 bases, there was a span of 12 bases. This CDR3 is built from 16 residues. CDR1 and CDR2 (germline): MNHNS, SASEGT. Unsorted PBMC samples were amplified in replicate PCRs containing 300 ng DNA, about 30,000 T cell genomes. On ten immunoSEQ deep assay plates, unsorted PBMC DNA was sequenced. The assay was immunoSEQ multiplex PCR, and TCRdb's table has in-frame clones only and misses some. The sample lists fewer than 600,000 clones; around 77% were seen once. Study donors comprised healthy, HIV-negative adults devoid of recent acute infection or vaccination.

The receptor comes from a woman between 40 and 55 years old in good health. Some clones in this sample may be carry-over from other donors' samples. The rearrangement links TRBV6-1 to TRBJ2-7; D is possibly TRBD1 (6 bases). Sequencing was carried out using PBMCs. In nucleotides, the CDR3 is TGTGCCAGCAGTGAAGCGCTGTTGGACAGCTCCTACGAGCAGTACTTC. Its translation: CASSEALLDSSYEQYF.